This TCR beta chain stems from a study of CD8+ T cells in alopecia areata. Comment on this clone: Antigen: not known. With a much larger clone just one base away, this may be a read error. In the same sample, other DNA sequences code for this CDR3.

Extracted RNA was reverse transcribed into cDNA, the sequencing template. The repertoire was sequenced with immunoSEQ multiplex PCR; TCRdb's copy has only in-frame clones and lacks some. The sample holds 150,000 to 200,000 clones, approximately 57% seen once. Treatment reported: oral pan-JAK inhibitor, 5-10 mg twice daily. This CDR3 has 17 residues. Per the germline V gene, CDR1 is SGHTA and CDR2 is FQGNSA. Losses at the gene ends were 3 bases for V and 4 bases for J; bases not matched to a gene: 10. General observations from the study: Persistence during tofacitinib was seen for many expanded lesional clones in scalp and blood. Especially in alopecia totalis/universalis, lesional scalp showed greater clonality than normal scalp did.

This clonotype was obtained from a human donor with alopecia areata. The genes are TRBV7-2 and TRBJ2-5; 11 nucleotides match TRBD2. The starting material was CD4+ T cells sorted from blood, obtained at week 24, from a patient treated with tofacitinib. The CDR3 coding sequence is TGTGCCAGCAGCTTCTTCGGATTAGCGGGGGGGCGAGAGACCCAGTACTTC. This translates into CASSFFGLAGGRETQYF.